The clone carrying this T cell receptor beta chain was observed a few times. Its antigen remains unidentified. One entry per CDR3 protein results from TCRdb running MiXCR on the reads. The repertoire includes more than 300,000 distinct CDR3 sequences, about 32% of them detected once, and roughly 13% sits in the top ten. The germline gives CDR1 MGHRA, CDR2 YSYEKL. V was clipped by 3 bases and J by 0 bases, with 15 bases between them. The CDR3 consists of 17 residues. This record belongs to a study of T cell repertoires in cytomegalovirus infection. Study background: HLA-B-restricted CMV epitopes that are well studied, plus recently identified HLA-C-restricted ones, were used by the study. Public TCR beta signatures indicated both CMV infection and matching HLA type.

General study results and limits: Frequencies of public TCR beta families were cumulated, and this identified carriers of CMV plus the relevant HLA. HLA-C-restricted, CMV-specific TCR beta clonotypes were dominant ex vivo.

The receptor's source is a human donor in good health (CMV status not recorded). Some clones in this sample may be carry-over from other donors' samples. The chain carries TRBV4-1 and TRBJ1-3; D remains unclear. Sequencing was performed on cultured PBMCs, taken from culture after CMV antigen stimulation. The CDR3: CASSQDATAISGNTIYF. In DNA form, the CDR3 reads TGCGCCAGCAGCCAGGACGCCACAGCAATCTCTGGAAACACCATATATTTT.